Detailed here is one T cell receptor beta chain. Antigen specificity is unknown. V shed 4 bases and J 3 bases; nucleotides not matched to a gene: 17. The germline V gene encodes CDR1 SGHTA and CDR2 FQGNSA. The CDR3 is 18 residues long. The sample is drawn from a study of cytomegalovirus exposure and HLA in healthy donors. Study results and caveats: In an earlier analysis, productive rearrangement rates for most beta V segments clustered near 87% or 30%. It was 164 TCR beta chains that were listed as cytomegalovirus-associated.

Donors showed nominal health when sampled, although they likely had unrecorded immune exposures. Researchers ran the PCR with 60 Vbeta and 13 Jbeta primers. Sequencing was performed with immunoSEQ multiplex PCR; in TCRdb, only in-frame clones are kept and a portion is missing. The repertoire holds roughly 61,000 clones, over 75% seen once, with approximately 6% in the top ten. This rearrangement joins TRBV7-2 to TRBJ1-1; 7 bases line up with TRBD1. The sequenced sample consisted of PBMCs. This sequence originates from a male donor in good health and CMV-seronegative. The CDR3 coding sequence is TGTGCCAGCAGCTCAGGTTCAGGGGGTGATCCAGGGCACACTGAAGCTTTCTTT. Its translation: CASSSGSGGDPGHTEAFF.